A single sample is the source of the 14 T cell receptor beta chains below, sequenced in a study of early T cells in non-severe SARS-CoV-2 infection. TCRdb recomputed calls from the 5' RACE reads with MiXCR, one row per CDR3 protein. The sample records roughly 77,000 distinct CDR3 sequences, 12% being singletons. Sequencing was performed on whole blood. Source of these receptors: an adult who was a healthcare worker with PCR-confirmed SARS-CoV-2 infection or an uninfected control (not recorded which).

The rearrangement links TRBV24-1 to TRBJ2-5; D remains unclear. CDR1 and CDR2 (germline): KGHDR, SFDVKD. There are 13 residues in the CDR3. Trimming removed 7 bases from V and 3 bases from J, with 11 bases in between. DNA of the CDR3: TGTGCCACCAGCGCGAGTGGGGAAGAGACCCAGTACTTC. This codes for CATSASGEETQYF.

This clonotype occurred many times. The gene calls are TRBV20-1 and TRBJ2-7, with D perhaps TRBD1 or TRBD2 (5 bases each). The CDR3 loop spans 13 amino acids. The ends were cut back, 7 bases at V and 4 bases at J, with 17 bases in the middle. Germline CDR1 DFQATT, CDR2 SNEGSKA (reference sequence). As DNA, the CDR3 is TGCAGTGTACTGGGACGAGACCTTTACGAGCAGTACTTC. The encoded protein is CSVLGRDLYEQYF.

In its sample, this clonotype was seen a few times. The chain carries TRBV21-1 and TRBJ1-6; TRBD1 is the table's D call, not checked against the DNA. TRBV21-1 is a pseudogene. CDR3 length equals 14 residues. The CDR3 DNA reads as TGTGCCAGCAGCAAAGGGACAGGGGTCTCACCCCTCCACTTT. Translating gives CASSKGTGVSPLHF.

The rearrangement uses TRBV12-3 or TRBV12-4 and TRBJ2-7; D gene unclear. The length of the CDR3 is 13 residues. The germline V and J ends were trimmed by 6 bases and 1 base, with 10 bases remaining between them. CDR3 sequence (DNA): TGTGCCAGCAGACCACAGAGTTCCTACGAGCAGTACTTC. It encodes CASRPQSSYEQYF.

This clonotype was detected a few times. This rearrangement joins TRBV28 to TRBJ2-5, with D uncertain. This CDR3 comprises 18 residues. Germline lookup yields CDR1 MDHEN and CDR2 SYDVKM. The V gene lost 7 bases and the J gene lost 4 bases, with 28 bases spanning the gap. CDR3 DNA: TGTGCCAGCACCCTTAGGGCTGAGGAACGGTACGATGTAGAGACCCAGTACTTC. Amino acids: CASTLRAEERYDVETQYF.

This clonotype was observed a handful of times. This chain connects TRBV5-5 to TRBJ1-4; D possibly corresponds to TRBD1 (6 bases). V was shortened by 1 base and J by 8 bases, with 6 bases between the two germline ends. The CDR3 covers 12 residues. Germline V gives CDR1 SGHKS, CDR2 YYEKEE (reference sequence). CDR3: CASSLRGEKLFF. As DNA, the CDR3 is TGTGCCAGCAGCTTGAGGGGGGAAAAACTGTTTTTT.

V usage is TRBV4-1 and J usage is TRBJ2-1; D is perhaps TRBD1 (5 bases). Per the germline V gene, CDR1 is MGHRA and CDR2 is YSYEKL. The CDR3 extends over 15 amino acids. The germline V and J ends were trimmed by 1 base and 3 bases, with 10 bases remaining between them. The CDR3 DNA is TGCGCCAGCAGCCAAGGACAGCCAATCTACAATGAGCAGTTCTTC. Encoded protein: CASSQGQPIYNEQFF.

This clonotype was seen a few times. The V call is TRBV7-3, the J call TRBJ2-3, with D tentatively TRBD2 (6 bases). V lost 1 base to trimming and J lost 1 base, with 9 bases between them. Germline CDR1 and CDR2: SGHTA and FQGTGA. This CDR3 region has 15 residues. CDR3 region: CASSLNGGRTDTQYF. In nucleotides, the CDR3 is TGTGCCAGCAGCTTAAACGGGGGACGCACAGATACGCAGTATTTT.

This chain connects TRBV3-1 to TRBJ1-1; 9 positions agree with TRBD1. Trimming removed 2 bases from V and 11 bases from J; junction bases left unmatched: 6. This CDR3 is 13 amino acids long. Germline V gene data show CDR1 as LGHDT and CDR2 as YNNKEL (reference sequence). Here the CDR3 DNA reads TGTGCCAGCAGCCAAACCCGGACAGGGGCCGCTTTCTTT. Protein: CASSQTRTGAAFF.

Many counts were recorded for this clonotype. J is TRBJ1-1 and V is TRBV5-1; no definite D call. The CDR3 is 12 residues long. Germline V lookup: CDR1 SGHRS, CDR2 YFSETQ. Trimming stripped 4 bases from V and 2 bases from J, with 6 bases between. The chain's CDR3 is CASSLLNTEAFF. DNA of the CDR3: TGCGCCAGCAGCCTACTCAACACTGAAGCTTTCTTT.

This clonotype appeared a few times. The rearrangement joins TRBV6-2 or TRBV6-3 to TRBJ2-1, with 12 nucleotides matching TRBD2. This CDR3 contains 19 residues. J gave up 3 bases and V 5 bases, and 14 bases lay outside the gene matches. Germline lookup yields CDR1 MNHEY and CDR2 SVGEGT. The CDR3 region has the DNA TGTGCCAGCAGTACCCTAGCGGGGGGGCCCACAAGATACTACAATGAGCAGTTCTTC. Translation gives CASSTLAGGPTRYYNEQFF.

This clonotype showed up just a few times. The rearrangement links TRBV4-1 to TRBJ2-5; D is unresolved. There are 14 residues in the CDR3. V was shortened by 1 base and J by 1 base, with 7 bases between the two germline ends. Looked up from germline, CDR1 is MGHRA and CDR2 is YSYEKL. The CDR3 spells CASSQGWGQETQYF. DNA for the CDR3: TGCGCCAGCAGCCAAGGCTGGGGCCAAGAGACCCAGTACTTC.

The genes are TRBV7-9 and TRBJ1-2, with D tentatively TRBD1 (5 bases). Germline values: CDR1 SEHNR, CDR2 FQNEAQ (reference sequence). CDR3 length equals 14 residues. CDR3 nucleotides: TGTGCTGTTTACGGCCAGGAAAGGGGCTATGGCTACACCTTC. Translation gives CAVYGQERGYGYTF.

This clonotype was found many times. V gene TRBV10-2 combines with J gene TRBJ2-2; D may match TRBD1 or TRBD2 (5 bases each). The CDR3 is 14 residues long. In germline, CDR1 is WSHSY, CDR2 SAAADI. The ends were cut back, 8 bases at V and 6 bases at J, with 16 bases in the middle. CDR3 region: CASLAGSTPGELFF. The CDR3 DNA follows: TGCGCCAGCCTGGCAGGGAGTACTCCCGGGGAGCTGTTTTTT.